This is a list of T cell receptor beta chains from one sample in a study of tumor and adjacent non-tumor tissue in lung cancer. TCRdb analysed the multiplex PCR reads with MiXCR anew, one entry per CDR3 protein. The repertoire holds about 110,000 distinct CDR3 sequences, with 75% as singletons. The sample comprised lung tumor tissue. These receptors came from a woman aged 55 to 70 with non-small cell lung cancer. CDR3s leave out the opening cysteine and the closing phenylalanine or tryptophan. Only part of the rows carry a size: once, few, many, or a class if the clone is expanded.

CDR3aa	abundance	v_gene
AISESTSTETRY	-	TRBV10-3
ASGLDTGTNEQY	-	TRBV11-3
ANSPPTGEDNQPRH	-	TRBV7-9
TSSLPGEGSQPQH	-	TRBV28
SAKDVWVVDETQY	-	TRBV20-1
ASSYQRNTEAF	many	TRBV6-2/TRBV6-3
SVSTGGSGANVLT	few	TRBV29-1
ASSLDRVGEQF	-	TRBV11-2
SSTLPPQREQY	-	TRBV11-2
TSSLSSGSLGQY	-	TRBV5-4
AWSLRGGRDTEAF	-	TRBV30
ASSFGGRIFGEQY	-	TRBV7-9
NASREQGTNQPHH	-	TRBV20-1
ASSSLGTGFNQQS	-	TRBV11-1
SATSAQGRLNEQF	once	TRBV20-1
VSSRGFLGERPQH	few	TRBV12-3/TRBV12-4
ASSTSLGSTDTQY	-	TRBV9